What follows are 8 T cell receptor beta chains derived from one specimen sequenced in a study of cytomegalovirus exposure and HLA in healthy donors. PCR was performed using 60 Vbeta and 13 Jbeta primers. Some clones are missing from TCRdb's copy, which holds only in-frame ones; the method was immunoSEQ multiplex PCR. This table has about 63,000 clones, 80% to 90% appearing once. The specimen sequenced was PBMCs. The receptors here all came from a woman in her twenties or thirties in good health and CMV-seropositive.

This chain links TRBV5-5 with TRBJ2-3; D call uncertain. V lost 7 bases and J 0 bases, leaving 15 bases between the germline ends. The CDR3 runs 15 residues. Per the germline V gene, CDR1 is SGHKS and CDR2 is YYEKEE (reference sequence). The CDR3 here is CASSVTSASTDTQYF. The CDR3 DNA follows: TGTGCCAGCTCCGTGACTTCCGCTAGCACAGATACGCAGTATTTT.

This clone was observed once. J is TRBJ1-1 and V is TRBV14; D possibly corresponds to TRBD1 (5 bases). V lost 1 base and J 6 bases, leaving 15 bases between the germline ends. CDR3 length: 15 amino acids. Germline values: CDR1 SGHDN, CDR2 FVKESK. CDR3 nucleotides: TGTGCCAGCAGCCAAGTGTTAGGGGCTCTGGCTGAAGCTTTCTTT. This gives the protein CASSQVLGALAEAFF.

The chain employs TRBV4-1 and TRBJ2-7; perhaps TRBD2 as D (6 bases). The germline V gene encodes CDR1 MGHRA and CDR2 YSYEKL. This CDR3 comprises 15 residues. With 4 bases removed from V and 2 bases from J, the gap between germline ends came to 15 bases. The CDR3 region is CASSLYLGGTYEQYF. The CDR3 bases are TGCGCCAGCAGCCTCTACTTAGGCGGGACCTACGAGCAGTACTTC.

The V and J genes are TRBV6-1 and TRBJ2-7; 8 bases map to TRBD2. Germline V gene data show CDR1 as MNHNS and CDR2 as SASEGT. The CDR3 is 15 residues long. J lost 0 bases, V lost 10 bases, and 11 bases had no gene match. CDR3 DNA sequence: TGTGCCACTGATTTACTGCGGGAGGTCTCCTACGAGCAGTACTTC. Its translation is CATDLLREVSYEQYF.

V is TRBV29-1 and J is TRBJ2-2; 8 bases map to TRBD1. V shed 7 bases, J shed 1 base, and the junction held 5 bases outside the gene matches. From germline, CDR1 is SQVTM and CDR2 ANQGSEA. The CDR3 has 14 amino acids. The CDR3 sequence: CSGRGTGNTGELFF. CDR3 sequence (DNA): TGCAGCGGGAGAGGGACAGGGAACACCGGGGAGCTGTTTTTT.

J is TRBJ1-2 and V is TRBV28; 7 bases match TRBD1. CDR1 MDHEN and CDR2 SYDVKM come from the germline V gene. The CDR3 length is 12 residues. V shed 8 bases, J shed 4 bases, and the junction held 4 bases outside the gene matches. CDR3 coding DNA: TGTGCCAGCCGACCAGGGGGCTATGGCTACACCTTC. It encodes CASRPGGYGYTF.

This clone appeared once. The chain carries TRBV30 and TRBJ2-1; 11 nucleotides line up with TRBD2. Germline CDR1 GTSNPN, CDR2 SVGIG (reference sequence). The CDR3 totals 14 residues. J gave up 6 bases and V 2 bases, and 3 bases lay outside the gene matches. The CDR3 loop is CAWSLAGGLNEQFF. CDR3 nucleotide sequence: TGTGCCTGGAGTTTAGCGGGAGGGCTCAATGAGCAGTTCTTC.

This chain connects TRBV7-9 to TRBJ2-7; D gene uncertain. Germline-derived CDR1 and CDR2 are SEHNR and FQNEAQ (reference sequence). CDR3 size: 13 residues. V shed 3 bases and J shed 3 bases, with 9 bases lying between them. CDR3 bases: TGTGCCAGCAGCTTTCCAGAAGTCTACGAGCAGTACTTC. Amino acids: CASSFPEVYEQYF.